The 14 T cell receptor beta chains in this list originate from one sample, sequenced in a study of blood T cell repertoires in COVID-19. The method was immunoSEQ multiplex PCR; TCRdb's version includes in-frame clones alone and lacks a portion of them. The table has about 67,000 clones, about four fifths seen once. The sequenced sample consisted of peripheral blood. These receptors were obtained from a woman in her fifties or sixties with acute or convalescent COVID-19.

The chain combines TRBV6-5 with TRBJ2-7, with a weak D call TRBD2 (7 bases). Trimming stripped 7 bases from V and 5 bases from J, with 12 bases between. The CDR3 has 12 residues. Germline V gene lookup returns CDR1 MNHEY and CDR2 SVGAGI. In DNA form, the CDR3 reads TGTGCCAGCACCAACGGGGGGCACGAGCAGTACTTC. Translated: CASTNGGHEQYF.

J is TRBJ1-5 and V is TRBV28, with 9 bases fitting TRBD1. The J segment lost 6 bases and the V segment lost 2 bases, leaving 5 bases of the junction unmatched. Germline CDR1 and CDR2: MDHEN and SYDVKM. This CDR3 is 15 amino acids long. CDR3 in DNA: TGTGCCAGCAGTTTAAAGGGACAGGGTCTTCAGCCCCAGCATTTT. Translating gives CASSLKGQGLQPQHF.

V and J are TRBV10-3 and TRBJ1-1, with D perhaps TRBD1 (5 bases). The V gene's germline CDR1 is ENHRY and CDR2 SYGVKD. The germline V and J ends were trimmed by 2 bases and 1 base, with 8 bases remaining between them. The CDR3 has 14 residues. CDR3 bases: TGTGCCATCAGTGAGGCCGACAGGAACACTGAAGCTTTCTTT. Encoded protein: CAISEADRNTEAFF.

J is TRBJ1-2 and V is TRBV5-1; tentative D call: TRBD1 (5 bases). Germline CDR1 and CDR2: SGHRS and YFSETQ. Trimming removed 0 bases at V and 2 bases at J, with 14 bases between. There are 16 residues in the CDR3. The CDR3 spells CASSLDPTERNYGYTF. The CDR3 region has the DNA TGCGCCAGCAGCTTGGACCCGACAGAGAGAAACTATGGCTACACCTTC.

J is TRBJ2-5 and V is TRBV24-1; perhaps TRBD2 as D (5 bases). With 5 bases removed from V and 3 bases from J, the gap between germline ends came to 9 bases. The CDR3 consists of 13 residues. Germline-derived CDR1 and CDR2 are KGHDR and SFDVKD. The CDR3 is CATSGQAEETQYF. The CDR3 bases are TGTGCCACCAGTGGTCAAGCGGAAGAGACCCAGTACTTC.

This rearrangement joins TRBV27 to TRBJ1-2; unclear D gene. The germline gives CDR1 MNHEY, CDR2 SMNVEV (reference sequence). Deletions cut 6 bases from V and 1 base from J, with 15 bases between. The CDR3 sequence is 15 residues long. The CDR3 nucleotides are TGTGCCAGCAGCACTCTATCGGCGGATAACTATGGCTACACCTTC. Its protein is CASSTLSADNYGYTF.

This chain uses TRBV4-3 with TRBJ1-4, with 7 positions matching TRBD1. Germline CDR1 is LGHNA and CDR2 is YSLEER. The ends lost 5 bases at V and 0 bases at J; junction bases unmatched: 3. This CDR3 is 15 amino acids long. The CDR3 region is CASSYDRATNEKLFF. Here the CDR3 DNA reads TGCGCCAGCAGCTACGACAGGGCAACTAATGAAAAACTGTTTTTT.

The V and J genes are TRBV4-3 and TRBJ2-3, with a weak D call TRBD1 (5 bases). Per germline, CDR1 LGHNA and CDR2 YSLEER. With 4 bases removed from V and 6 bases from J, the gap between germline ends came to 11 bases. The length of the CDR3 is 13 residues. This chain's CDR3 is CASSLQKGDTQYF. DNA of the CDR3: TGCGCCAGCAGCCTTCAAAAGGGGGATACGCAGTATTTT.

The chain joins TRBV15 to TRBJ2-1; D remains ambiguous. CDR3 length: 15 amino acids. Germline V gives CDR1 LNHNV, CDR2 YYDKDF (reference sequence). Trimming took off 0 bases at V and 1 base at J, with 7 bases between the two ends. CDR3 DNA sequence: TGTGCCACCAGCAGAGATGGGCGATCCTACAATGAGCAGTTCTTC. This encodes CATSRDGRSYNEQFF.

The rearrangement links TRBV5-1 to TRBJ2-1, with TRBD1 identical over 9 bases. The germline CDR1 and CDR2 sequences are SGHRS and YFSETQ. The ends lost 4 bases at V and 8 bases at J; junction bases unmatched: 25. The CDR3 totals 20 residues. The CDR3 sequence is CASSRVATGGYSLAPDEQFF. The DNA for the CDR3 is TGCGCCAGCAGCCGGGTGGCTACAGGGGGCTACTCCTTAGCCCCTGATGAGCAGTTCTTC.

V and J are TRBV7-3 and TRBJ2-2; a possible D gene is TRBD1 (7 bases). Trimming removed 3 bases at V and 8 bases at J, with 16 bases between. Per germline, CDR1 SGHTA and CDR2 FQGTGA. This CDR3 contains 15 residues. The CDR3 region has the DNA TGTGCCAGCAGCTTCACCAGGGGGGCGGCGGGGGAGCTGTTTTTT. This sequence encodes CASSFTRGAAGELFF.

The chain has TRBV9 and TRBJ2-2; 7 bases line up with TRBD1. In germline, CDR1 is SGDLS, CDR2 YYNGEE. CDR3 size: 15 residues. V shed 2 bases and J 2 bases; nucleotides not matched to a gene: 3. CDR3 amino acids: CASSVGTVNTGELFF. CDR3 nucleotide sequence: TGTGCCAGCAGCGTGGGGACAGTCAACACCGGGGAGCTGTTTTTT.

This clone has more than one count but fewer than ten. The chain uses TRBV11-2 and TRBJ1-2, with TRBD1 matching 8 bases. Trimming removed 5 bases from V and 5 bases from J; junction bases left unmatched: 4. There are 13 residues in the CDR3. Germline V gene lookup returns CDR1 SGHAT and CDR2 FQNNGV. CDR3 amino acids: CASSPRTGYGYTF. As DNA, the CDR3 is TGTGCCAGCAGCCCCCGGACAGGGTATGGCTACACCTTC. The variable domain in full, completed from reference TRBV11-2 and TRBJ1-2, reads EAGVAQSPRYKIIEKRQSVAFWCNPISGHATLYWYQQILGQGPKLLIQFQNNGVVDDSQLPKDRFSAERLKGVDSTLKIQPAKLEDSAVYLCASSPRTGYGYTFGSGTRLTVV.

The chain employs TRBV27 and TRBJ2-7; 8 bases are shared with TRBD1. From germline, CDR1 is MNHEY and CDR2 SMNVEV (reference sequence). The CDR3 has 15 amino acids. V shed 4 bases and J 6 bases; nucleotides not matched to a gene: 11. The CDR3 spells CASSSRTGGWGEQYF. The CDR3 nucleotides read TGTGCCAGCAGTTCGCGAACAGGGGGTTGGGGCGAGCAGTACTTC.